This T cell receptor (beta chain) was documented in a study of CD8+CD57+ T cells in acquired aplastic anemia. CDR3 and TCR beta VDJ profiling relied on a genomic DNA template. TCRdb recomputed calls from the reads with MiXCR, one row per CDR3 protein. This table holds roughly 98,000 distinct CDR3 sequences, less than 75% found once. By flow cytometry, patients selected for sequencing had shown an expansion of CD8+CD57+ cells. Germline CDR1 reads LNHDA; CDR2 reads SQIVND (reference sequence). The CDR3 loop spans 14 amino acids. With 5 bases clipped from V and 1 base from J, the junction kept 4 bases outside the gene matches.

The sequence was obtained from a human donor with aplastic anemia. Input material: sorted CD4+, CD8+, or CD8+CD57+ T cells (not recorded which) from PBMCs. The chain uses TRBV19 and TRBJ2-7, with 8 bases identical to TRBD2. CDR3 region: CASSGRLASYEQYF. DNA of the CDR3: TGTGCCAGTAGTGGGAGACTAGCGTCCTACGAGCAGTACTTC. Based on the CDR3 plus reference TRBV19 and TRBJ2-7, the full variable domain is DGGITQSPKYLFRKEGQNVTLSCEQNLNHDAMYWYRQDPGQGLRLIYYSQIVNDFQKGDIAEGYSVSREKKESFPLTVTSAQKNPTAFYLCASSGRLASYEQYFGPGTRLTVT.